One and the same sample provided the 9 T cell receptor beta chains below, sequenced in a study of T cell responses to AZD1222 COVID-19 vaccine. TCRdb's copy holds only in-frame clones and misses some; the assay was immunoSEQ multiplex PCR. The table includes 150,000 to 160,000 clones, just over 90% detected once. Sequencing was performed on peripheral blood, taken on day 0 of AZD1222 vaccination. The receptors stem from an adult in good health.

CDR3 in DNA: TGTGCCAGCAGCTCAGGACAGTCCTACGAGCAGTACTTC. This encodes CASSSGQSYEQYF. The chain couples TRBV11-2 to TRBJ2-7; perhaps TRBD1 as D (6 bases). In germline, CDR1 is SGHAT, CDR2 FQNNGV. V was pared by 4 bases and J by 1 base, with 8 bases between. This CDR3 has 13 residues. The whole variable domain, remainder taken from reference TRBV11-2 and TRBJ2-7, is EAGVAQSPRYKIIEKRQSVAFWCNPISGHATLYWYQQILGQGPKLLIQFQNNGVVDDSQLPKDRFSAERLKGVDSTLKIQPAKLEDSAVYLCASSSGQSYEQYFGPGTRLTVT.

The chain carries TRBV27 and TRBJ1-1, with D maybe TRBD1 (6 bases). Looked up from germline, CDR1 is MNHEY and CDR2 is SMNVEV (reference sequence). The CDR3 is made up of 14 amino acids. The V gene lost 6 bases and the J gene lost 5 bases, with 16 bases spanning the gap. CDR3 protein: CASSPNRVGTEAFF. CDR3 sequence (DNA): TGTGCCAGCAGCCCCAACAGGGTGGGGACTGAAGCTTTCTTT.

The CDR3 loop reads CASLEGGGYTF. CDR3 nucleotide sequence: TGTGCCAGCCTTGAGGGAGGTGGCTACACCTTC. This chain joins TRBV28 and TRBJ1-2; D is unresolved. The CDR3 is made up of 11 amino acids. Trimming stripped 8 bases from V and 7 bases from J, with 11 bases between. Germline CDR1 MDHEN, CDR2 SYDVKM.

The chain recombines TRBV7-3 with TRBJ1-1, with a possible D match to TRBD1 (6 bases). The CDR3 contains 15 residues. V gave up 5 bases and J gave up 1 base, with 14 bases separating them. Germline CDR1 SGHTA, CDR2 FQGTGA. In nucleotides, the CDR3 is TGTGCCAGCAGCCCAACCGGGGGCAAGAACACTGAAGCTTTCTTT. This gives the protein CASSPTGGKNTEAFF. The full variable domain, with the rest looked up from reference TRBV7-3 and TRBJ1-1, is GAGVSQTPSNKVTEKGKYVELRCDPISGHTALYWYRQSLGQGPEFLIYFQGTGAADDSGLPNDRFFAVRPEGSVSTLKIQRTERGDSAVYLCASSPTGGKNTEAFFGQGTRLTVV.

The V and J genes are TRBV29-1 and TRBJ2-1, with 8 positions matching TRBD2. J gave up 0 bases and V 4 bases, and 5 bases lay outside the gene matches. From germline, CDR1 is SQVTM and CDR2 ANQGSEA. The CDR3 is 15 amino acids. The CDR3 is CSVGSSGSSYNEQFF. CDR3 in DNA: TGCAGCGTTGGGTCAAGCGGGAGCTCCTACAATGAGCAGTTCTTC.

The chain links TRBV19 to TRBJ1-5; perhaps TRBD1 as D (5 bases). The CDR3 consists of 13 residues. The germline V and J ends were trimmed by 6 bases and 8 bases, with 14 bases remaining between them. CDR1 and CDR2 from the germline V gene are LNHDA and SQIVND (reference sequence). CDR3 nucleotides: TGTGCCAGTAGGGCCGCGACAGTGGAGCCCCAGCATTTT. As protein: CASRAATVEPQHF. Combining the CDR3 with reference TRBV19 and TRBJ1-5 gives the whole variable domain DGGITQSPKYLFRKEGQNVTLSCEQNLNHDAMYWYRQDPGQGLRLIYYSQIVNDFQKGDIAEGYSVSREKKESFPLTVTSAQKNPTAFYLCASRAATVEPQHFGDGTRLSIL.

The chain employs TRBV28 and TRBJ1-2; 7 bases align to TRBD1. The CDR3 length is 14 residues. Trimming at V came to 2 bases and at J to 3 bases, leaving 3 bases not matched to a gene. Germline V gene lookup returns CDR1 MDHEN and CDR2 SYDVKM. This chain's CDR3 is CASSLGTDDYGYTF. CDR3 nucleotide sequence: TGTGCCAGCAGTTTAGGGACAGATGACTATGGCTACACCTTC.

The chain couples TRBV6-2 or TRBV6-3 to TRBJ2-7; D remains ambiguous. The CDR3 spans 13 residues. V lost 5 bases to trimming and J lost 1 base, with 9 bases between them. Germline V gene data show CDR1 as MNHEY and CDR2 as SVGEGT. The CDR3 sequence is CASSATESYEQYF. CDR3 bases: TGTGCCAGCAGTGCGACTGAATCCTACGAGCAGTACTTC.

V and J are TRBV19 and TRBJ2-7, with 9 bases lining up with TRBD2. The J segment lost 0 bases and the V segment lost 6 bases, leaving 3 bases of the junction unmatched. CDR3 length: 14 residues. Germline V CDR1 and CDR2: LNHDA, SQIVND (reference sequence). CDR3 in amino acids: CASRKTSGSYEQYF. Here the CDR3 DNA reads TGTGCCAGTAGGAAGACTAGCGGCTCCTACGAGCAGTACTTC.